Ten or more counts support the clone carrying this T cell receptor beta chain. Sample time point: patch test 1, 2 weeks after DPC sensitization. Specified treatment: therapeutic diphenylcyclopropenone sensitization with weekly scalp DPC. Each CDR3 protein is one row after TCRdb ran MiXCR on the RACE reads. The sample includes fewer than 100,000 distinct CDR3 sequences, 12% of them seen just once. These data are taken from a study of human T cells and chemical hapten exposure. The J segment lost 4 bases and the V segment lost 4 bases, leaving 10 bases of the junction unmatched. CDR3 size: 16 residues. The V gene is TRBV12-3 or TRBV12-4, the J gene TRBJ1-3; 7 bases align to TRBD1. The TCR was taken from a woman in her fifties or sixties with alopecia areata. Some clones in this sample may be carry-over from other donors' samples. The sample was whole blood, taken in connection with sensitization to the hapten diphenylcyclopropenone (DPC). The CDR3 bases are TGTGCCAGCAGTTCAAAACCGACAGGGTCGGGAAACACCATATATTTT. It is translated as CASSSKPTGSGNTIYF.